This entry lists 21 T cell receptor beta chains sequenced from one sample in a study of shared clonotypes between healthy human individuals. Here immunoSEQ multiplex PCR was the method, and the copy in TCRdb shows in-frame clones only, minus some. Of approximately 1.9 million clones in the sample, roughly 95% are singletons; the top ten hold more than 1.5%. Terminally differentiated effector memory CD45RA+ cells were excluded by CCR7 positive selection of CD45RO-negative cells. Material: naive CD8+ T cells from PBMCs. The receptors derive from a man younger than 35 in good health. Some clones in this sample may be carry-over from other donors' samples.

This chain joins TRBV7-9 and TRBJ2-3; the match to TRBD2 covers 10 bases. CDR3 size: 16 residues. Trimming cost V 7 bases and J 6 bases; bases outside gene matches: 13. Germline V gene data show CDR1 as SEHNR and CDR2 as FQNEAQ (reference sequence). The CDR3 nucleotides read TGTGCCAGCACCCATCCCAGCGGGAGGGTAGGTGATACGCAGTATTTT. The encoded protein is CASTHPSGRVGDTQYF.

The rearrangement links TRBV9 to TRBJ2-7; D is possibly TRBD1 (6 bases). Germline V lookup: CDR1 SGDLS, CDR2 YYNGEE. The CDR3 consists of 13 residues. Deletions cut 0 bases from V and 5 bases from J, with 9 bases between. As DNA, the CDR3 is TGTGCCAGCAGCGTAGGGGGGCCCAACGAGCAGTACTTC. Translation gives CASSVGGPNEQYF. The whole variable domain, remainder taken from reference TRBV9 and TRBJ2-7, is DSGVTQTPKHLITATGQRVTLRCSPRSGDLSVYWYQQSLDQGLQFLIQYYNGEERAKGNILERFSAQQFPDLHSELNLSSLELGDSALYFCASSVGGPNEQYFGPGTRLTVT.

The chain joins TRBV28 to TRBJ1-5; tentative D call: TRBD1 (6 bases). Germline assignment: CDR1 MDHEN and CDR2 SYDVKM. Trimming stripped 7 bases from V and 0 bases from J, with 10 bases between. This CDR3 is 14 amino acids long. The CDR3 DNA follows: TGTGCCAGCATAGGGACAATTAGCAATCAGCCCCAGCATTTT. Translation: CASIGTISNQPQHF.

J is TRBJ2-7 and V is TRBV4-2; the match to TRBD2 covers 8 bases. Germline V gene data show CDR1 as LGHNA and CDR2 as YNFKEQ. The CDR3 contains 17 residues. After removal of 1 base from V and 0 bases from J, the junction contained 8 bases not matched to a gene. The CDR3 DNA reads as TGTGCCAGCAGCCAAGGGCTAGCGGGTTCCCTCTCCTACGAGCAGTACTTC. Translated, it gives CASSQGLAGSLSYEQYF.

This clone showed up just once. This chain links TRBV4-2 with TRBJ1-3, with D uncertain. CDR1 is LGHNA, CDR2 YNFKEQ, per germline. Trimming removed 2 bases at V and 0 bases at J, with 5 bases between. The CDR3 runs to 14 residues. The CDR3 loop reads CASSQHLSGNTIYF. CDR3 DNA sequence: TGTGCCAGCAGCCAACACCTCTCTGGAAACACCATATATTTT.

The J gene is TRBJ2-7, the V gene TRBV5-8, with a tentative D call TRBD1 (5 bases). The germline V and J ends were trimmed by 2 bases and 0 bases, with 12 bases remaining between them. The germline CDR1 and CDR2 sequences are SGHTS and YDEGEE. CDR3 length equals 15 residues. The CDR3 protein is CASSLGQLYSYEQYF. Written as DNA, the CDR3 is TGTGCCAGCAGCTTAGGACAATTGTACTCCTACGAGCAGTACTTC. Supplemented by reference TRBV5-8 and TRBJ2-7, the full variable domain reads EAGVTQSPTHLIKTRGQQATLRCSPISGHTSVYWYQQALGLGLQFLLWYDEGEERNRGNFPPRFSGRQFPNYSSELNVNALELEDSALYLCASSLGQLYSYEQYFGPGTRLTVT.

The chain recombines TRBV28 with TRBJ2-7, with 8 bases fitting TRBD1. Germline-derived CDR1 and CDR2 are MDHEN and SYDVKM. Trimming cost V 5 bases and J 3 bases; bases outside gene matches: 3. The CDR3 covers 13 residues. CDR3 coding DNA: TGTGCCAGCAGTCCCAGGGGGCACTACGAGCAGTACTTC. Its translation is CASSPRGHYEQYF. Combining the CDR3 with reference TRBV28 and TRBJ2-7 gives the whole variable domain DVKVTQSSRYLVKRTGEKVFLECVQDMDHENMFWYRQDPGLGLRLIYFSYDVKMKEKGDIPEGYSVSREKKERFSLILESASTNQTSMYLCASSPRGHYEQYFGPGTRLTVT.

This clone was counted a single time. The sample contains more than one DNA sequence encoding this CDR3. The chain couples TRBV15 to TRBJ2-1; 9 bases fit TRBD2. Germline V gives CDR1 LNHNV, CDR2 YYDKDF (reference sequence). The length of the CDR3 is 13 residues. V was pared by 8 bases and J by 3 bases, with 2 bases of the junction left unmatched. CDR3 residues: CATRGGGYNEQFF. In DNA, the CDR3 is TGTGCCACCCGCGGGGGGGGCTACAATGAGCAGTTCTTC. Full variable domain (missing parts from reference TRBV15 and TRBJ2-1): DAMVIQNPRYQVTQFGKPVTLSCSQTLNHNVMYWYQQKSSQAPKLLFHYYDKDFNNEADTPDNFQSRRPNTSFCFLDIRSPGLGDTAMYLCATRGGGYNEQFFGPGTRLTVL.

Points on this clone: In the same sample, other DNA sequences code for this CDR3. This chain connects TRBV30 to TRBJ2-7; 7 bases are a match to TRBD1. V was clipped by 0 bases and J by 6 bases; unmatched bases: 2. The CDR3 has 12 amino acids. Germline V gives CDR1 GTSNPN, CDR2 SVGIG (reference sequence). The CDR3 region has the DNA TGTGCCTGGAGTGTAGGGGGCGGCGAGCAGTACTTC. Protein sequence: CAWSVGGGEQYF.

The gene calls are TRBV7-8 and TRBJ1-1; D remains ambiguous. The V and J ends lost 1 base and 4 bases respectively, with 13 bases between them. Germline CDR1 SGHVS, CDR2 FQNEAQ. The CDR3 has 15 residues. This chain's CDR3 is CASSLEVWSGTEAFF. Written as DNA, the CDR3 is TGTGCCAGCAGCTTAGAGGTGTGGTCGGGCACTGAAGCTTTCTTT.

Remarks on this clone: Other DNA variants within this sample encode the same CDR3. The genes are TRBV7-9 and TRBJ2-7; no reliable D call. The CDR3 totals 14 residues. CDR1 and CDR2 (germline): SEHNR, FQNEAQ (reference sequence). V was shortened by 1 base and J by 2 bases, with 9 bases between the two germline ends. Here the CDR3 reads CASSLGLLPYEQYF. The CDR3 region has the DNA TGTGCCAGCAGCTTAGGGCTTCTTCCCTACGAGCAGTACTTC.

The chain has TRBV14 and TRBJ2-2; D is undetermined. The V and J ends lost 2 bases and 5 bases respectively, with 6 bases between them. The V gene's germline CDR1 is SGHDN and CDR2 FVKESK. This CDR3 contains 13 residues. CDR3 sequence: CASSQLGTGELFF. As DNA, the CDR3 is TGTGCCAGCAGCCAATTAGGGACCGGGGAGCTGTTTTTT. Together with reference TRBV14 and TRBJ2-2, the CDR3 gives the full variable domain: EAGVTQFPSHSVIEKGQTVTLRCDPISGHDNLYWYRRVMGKEIKFLLHFVKESKQDESGMPNNRFLAERTGGTYSTLKVQPAELEDSGVYFCASSQLGTGELFFGEGSRLTVL.

The genes are TRBV10-2 and TRBJ2-1; 8 bases map to TRBD1. The V gene's germline CDR1 is WSHSY and CDR2 SAAADI. CDR3 size: 14 residues. With V trimmed by 10 bases and J by 7 bases, 12 bases remained unmatched. CDR3 coding DNA: TGCGCCACCAACTCTGGGACAGGAGCAAATGAGCAGTTCTTC. This encodes CATNSGTGANEQFF.

The J gene is TRBJ2-7, the V gene TRBV7-2, with a possible D match to TRBD2 (5 bases). This CDR3 has 14 amino acids. Germline values: CDR1 SGHTA, CDR2 FQGNSA. V gave up 7 bases and J gave up 2 bases, with 15 bases separating them. The CDR3 reads CASTPGAAAYEQYF. DNA of the CDR3: TGTGCCAGCACTCCCGGAGCAGCGGCCTACGAGCAGTACTTC.

The chain uses TRBV11-3 and TRBJ2-7, with D uncertain. CDR1 SGHNT and CDR2 YENEEA come from the germline V gene. V was pared by 0 bases and J by 0 bases, with 3 bases between. The CDR3 is 13 residues long. This chain's CDR3 is CASSLDFSYEQYF. CDR3 coding DNA: TGTGCCAGCAGCTTAGATTTCTCCTACGAGCAGTACTTC.

The chain has TRBV19 and TRBJ2-1, with 9 bases identical to TRBD2. The V segment lost 0 bases and the J segment 3 bases; nucleotides outside the gene matches: 6. Per the germline V gene, CDR1 is LNHDA and CDR2 is SQIVND (reference sequence). CDR3 length equals 17 residues. CDR3 nucleotide sequence: TGTGCCAGTAGTATAGATCGAGGTAGCGGGAGCTACAATGAGCAGTTCTTC. The encoded protein is CASSIDRGSGSYNEQFF.

The CDR3 reads CASSGASRDQNYGYTF. Here the CDR3 DNA reads TGTGCCAGCAGCGGAGCTTCCCGGGATCAAAACTATGGCTACACCTTC. The chain is built from TRBV7-9 and TRBJ1-2; no reliable D call. The CDR3 has 16 residues. Germline lookup yields CDR1 SEHNR and CDR2 FQNEAQ (reference sequence). V lost 5 bases to trimming and J lost 2 bases, with 18 bases between them.

The chain uses TRBV28 and TRBJ2-1; 12 bases fit TRBD2. V shed 3 bases, J shed 8 bases, and the junction held 5 bases outside the gene matches. CDR1 MDHEN and CDR2 SYDVKM come from the germline V gene. CDR3 size: 15 residues. The CDR3 sequence is CASSFKTSGSDEQFF. DNA of the CDR3: TGTGCCAGCAGTTTTAAGACTAGCGGGAGTGATGAGCAGTTCTTC.

The gene calls are TRBV11-2 and TRBJ2-2; 8 nucleotides match TRBD2. This CDR3 contains 16 residues. The germline V gene has CDR1 SGHAT and CDR2 FQNNGV. The V and J ends lost 2 bases and 6 bases, in that order; junction bases with no gene match: 8. CDR3 amino acids: CASSLPAGESAGELFF. CDR3 sequence (DNA): TGTGCCAGCAGCTTACCAGCGGGAGAATCCGCCGGGGAGCTGTTTTTT.

The chain joins TRBV7-8 to TRBJ2-7, with TRBD1 as a possible D gene (5 bases). The germline CDR1 and CDR2 sequences are SGHVS and FQNEAQ. The length of the CDR3 is 15 residues. Trimming took off 3 bases at V and 2 bases at J, with 14 bases between the two ends. The CDR3 spells CASSLAVRGPYEQYF. DNA of the CDR3: TGTGCCAGCAGCTTGGCCGTAAGGGGCCCCTACGAGCAGTACTTC.

This chain connects TRBV14 to TRBJ2-1, with 8 bases identical to TRBD2. V was pared by 1 base and J by 0 bases, with 2 bases of the junction left unmatched. CDR1 is SGHDN and CDR2 is FVKESK in the germline V gene. The CDR3 is made up of 16 amino acids. The CDR3 spells CASSQVRGGSYNEQFF. The CDR3 DNA reads as TGTGCCAGCAGCCAAGTACGGGGGGGCTCCTACAATGAGCAGTTCTTC.